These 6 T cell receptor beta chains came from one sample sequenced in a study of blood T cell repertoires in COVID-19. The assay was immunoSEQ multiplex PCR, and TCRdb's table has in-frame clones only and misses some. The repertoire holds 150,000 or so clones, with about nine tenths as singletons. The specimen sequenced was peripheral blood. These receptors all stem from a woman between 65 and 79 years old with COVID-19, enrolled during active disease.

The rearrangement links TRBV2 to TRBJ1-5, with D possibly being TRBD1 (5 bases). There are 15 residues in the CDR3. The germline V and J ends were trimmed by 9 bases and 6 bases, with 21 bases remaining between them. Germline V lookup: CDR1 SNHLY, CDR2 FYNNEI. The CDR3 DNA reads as TGTGCCAGTACACTTGGGGCGCGGCCCGGTCAGCCCCAGCATTTT. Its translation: CASTLGARPGQPQHF.

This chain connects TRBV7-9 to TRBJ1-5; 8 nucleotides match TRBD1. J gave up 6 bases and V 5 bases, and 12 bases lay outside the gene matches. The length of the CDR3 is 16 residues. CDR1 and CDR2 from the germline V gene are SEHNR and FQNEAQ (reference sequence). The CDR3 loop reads CASSAYGQGGSQPQHF. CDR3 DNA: TGTGCCAGCAGCGCGTATGGACAGGGCGGGAGTCAGCCCCAGCATTTT. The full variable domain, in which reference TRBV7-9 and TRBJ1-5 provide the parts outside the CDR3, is DTGVSQNPRHKITKRGQNVTFRCDPISEHNRLYWYRQTLGQGPEFLTYFQNEAQLEKSRLLSDRFSAERPKGSFSTLEIQRTEQGDSAMYLCASSAYGQGGSQPQHFGDGTRLSIL.

The CDR3 protein is CAILASGGSEQFF. The CDR3 DNA is TGTGCCATCCTCGCTAGCGGGGGAAGTGAGCAGTTCTTC. The chain employs TRBV10-3 and TRBJ2-1, with 10 nucleotides matching TRBD2. Looked up from germline, CDR1 is ENHRY and CDR2 is SYGVKD. V trimming: 8 bases; J trimming: 9 bases; junction bases outside the gene matches: 7. CDR3 length: 13 amino acids.

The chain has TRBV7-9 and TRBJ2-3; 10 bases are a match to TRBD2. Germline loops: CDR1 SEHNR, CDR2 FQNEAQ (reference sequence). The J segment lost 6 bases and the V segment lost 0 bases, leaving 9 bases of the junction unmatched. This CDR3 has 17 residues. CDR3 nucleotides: TGTGCCAGCAGCTTAGCCGGACCTAGCGGGGGCCGGGATACGCAGTATTTT. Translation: CASSLAGPSGGRDTQYF.

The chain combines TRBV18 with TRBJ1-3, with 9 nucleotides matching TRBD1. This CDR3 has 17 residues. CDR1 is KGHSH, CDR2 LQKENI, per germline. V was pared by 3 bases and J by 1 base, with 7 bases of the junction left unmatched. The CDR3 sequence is CASSPLWDRVSGNTIYF. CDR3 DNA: TGTGCCAGCTCACCTCTTTGGGACAGGGTATCTGGAAACACCATATATTTT.

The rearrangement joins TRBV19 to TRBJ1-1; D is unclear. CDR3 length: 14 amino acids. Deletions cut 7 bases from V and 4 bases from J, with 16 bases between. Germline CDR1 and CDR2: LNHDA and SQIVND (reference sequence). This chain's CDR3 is CASTPGFSGTEAFF. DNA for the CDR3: TGTGCCAGTACTCCTGGGTTTAGCGGCACTGAAGCTTTCTTT.